This paragraph reports one T cell receptor (beta chain). This sample is drawn from a study of technical replicates of blood from a few donors. The table came from immunoSEQ multiplex PCR; TCRdb's copy has only in-frame clones and leaves some out. Among tens of thousands of clones, over 85% were seen once, and the ten largest hold approximately 0.39%. This receptor was identified in a human donor in good health. The sample was T cells isolated from PBMCs.

CDR3: CAWSRDRGRNSGGYTF. Here the CDR3 DNA reads TGTGCCTGGAGTAGGGACAGGGGGCGGAACAGCGGTGGCTACACCTTC. This rearrangement joins TRBV30 to TRBJ1-2; 12 nucleotides match TRBD1. Germline V gene sequence: CDR1 GTSNPN, CDR2 SVGIG (reference sequence). V was clipped by 2 bases and J by 7 bases; unmatched bases: 11. The CDR3 is 16 amino acids.